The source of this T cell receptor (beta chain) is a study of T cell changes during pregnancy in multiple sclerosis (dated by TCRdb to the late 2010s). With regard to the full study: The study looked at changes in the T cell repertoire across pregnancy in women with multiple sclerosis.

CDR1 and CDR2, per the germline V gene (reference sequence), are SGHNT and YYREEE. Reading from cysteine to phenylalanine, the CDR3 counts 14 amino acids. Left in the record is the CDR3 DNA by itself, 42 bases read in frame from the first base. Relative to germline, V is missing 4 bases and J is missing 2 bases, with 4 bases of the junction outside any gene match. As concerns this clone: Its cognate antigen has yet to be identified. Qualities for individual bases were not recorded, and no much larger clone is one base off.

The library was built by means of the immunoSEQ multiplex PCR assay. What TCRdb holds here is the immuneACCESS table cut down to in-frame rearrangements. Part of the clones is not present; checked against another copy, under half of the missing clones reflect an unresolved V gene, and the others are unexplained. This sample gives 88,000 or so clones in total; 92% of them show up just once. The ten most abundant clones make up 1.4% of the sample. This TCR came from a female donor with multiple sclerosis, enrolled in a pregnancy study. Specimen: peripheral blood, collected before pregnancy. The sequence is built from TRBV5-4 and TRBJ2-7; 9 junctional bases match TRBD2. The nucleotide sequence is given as TGTGCCAGCAGCCCATCTAGCGGGACCTACGAGCAGTACTTC. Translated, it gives CASSPSSGTYEQYF. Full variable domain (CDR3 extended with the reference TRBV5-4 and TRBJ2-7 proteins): ETGVTQSPTHLIKTRGQQVTLRCSSQSGHNTVSWYQQALGQGPQFIFQYYREEENGRGNFPPRFSGLQFPNYSSELNVNALELDDSALYLCASSPSSGTYEQYFGPGTRLTVT.